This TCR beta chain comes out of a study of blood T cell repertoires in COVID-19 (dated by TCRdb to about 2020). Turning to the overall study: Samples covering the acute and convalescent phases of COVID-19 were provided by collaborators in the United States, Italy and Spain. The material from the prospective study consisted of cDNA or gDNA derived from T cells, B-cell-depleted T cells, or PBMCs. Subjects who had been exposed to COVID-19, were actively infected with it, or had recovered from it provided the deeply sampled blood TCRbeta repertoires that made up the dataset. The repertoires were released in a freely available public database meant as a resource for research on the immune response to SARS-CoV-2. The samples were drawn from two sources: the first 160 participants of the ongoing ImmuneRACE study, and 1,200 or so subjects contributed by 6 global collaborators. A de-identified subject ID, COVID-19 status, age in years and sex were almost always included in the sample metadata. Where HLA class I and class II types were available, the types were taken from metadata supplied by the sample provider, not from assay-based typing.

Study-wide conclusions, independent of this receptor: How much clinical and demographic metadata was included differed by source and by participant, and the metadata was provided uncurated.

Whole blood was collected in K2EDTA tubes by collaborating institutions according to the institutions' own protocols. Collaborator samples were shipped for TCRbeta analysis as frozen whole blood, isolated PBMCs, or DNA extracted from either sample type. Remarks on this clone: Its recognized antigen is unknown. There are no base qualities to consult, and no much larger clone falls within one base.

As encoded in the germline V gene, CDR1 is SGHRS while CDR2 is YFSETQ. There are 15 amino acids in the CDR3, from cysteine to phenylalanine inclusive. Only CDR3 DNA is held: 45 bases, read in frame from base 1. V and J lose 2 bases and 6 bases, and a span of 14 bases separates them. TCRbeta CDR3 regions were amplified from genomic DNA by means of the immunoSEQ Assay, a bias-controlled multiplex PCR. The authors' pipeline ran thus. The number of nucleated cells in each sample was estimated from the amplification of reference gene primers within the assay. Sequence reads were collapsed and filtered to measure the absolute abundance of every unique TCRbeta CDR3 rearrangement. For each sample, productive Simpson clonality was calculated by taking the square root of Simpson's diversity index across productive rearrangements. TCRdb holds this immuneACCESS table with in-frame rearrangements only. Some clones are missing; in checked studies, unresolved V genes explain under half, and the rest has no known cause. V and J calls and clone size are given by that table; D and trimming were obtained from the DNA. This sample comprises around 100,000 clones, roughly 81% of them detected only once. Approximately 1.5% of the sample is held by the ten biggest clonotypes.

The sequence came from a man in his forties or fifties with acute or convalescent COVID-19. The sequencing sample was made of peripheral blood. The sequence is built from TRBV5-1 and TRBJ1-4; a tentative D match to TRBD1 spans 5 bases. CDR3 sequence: CASSFGAGSHEKLFF. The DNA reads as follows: TGCGCCAGCAGCTTTGGGGCCGGATCTCATGAAAAACTGTTTTTT.